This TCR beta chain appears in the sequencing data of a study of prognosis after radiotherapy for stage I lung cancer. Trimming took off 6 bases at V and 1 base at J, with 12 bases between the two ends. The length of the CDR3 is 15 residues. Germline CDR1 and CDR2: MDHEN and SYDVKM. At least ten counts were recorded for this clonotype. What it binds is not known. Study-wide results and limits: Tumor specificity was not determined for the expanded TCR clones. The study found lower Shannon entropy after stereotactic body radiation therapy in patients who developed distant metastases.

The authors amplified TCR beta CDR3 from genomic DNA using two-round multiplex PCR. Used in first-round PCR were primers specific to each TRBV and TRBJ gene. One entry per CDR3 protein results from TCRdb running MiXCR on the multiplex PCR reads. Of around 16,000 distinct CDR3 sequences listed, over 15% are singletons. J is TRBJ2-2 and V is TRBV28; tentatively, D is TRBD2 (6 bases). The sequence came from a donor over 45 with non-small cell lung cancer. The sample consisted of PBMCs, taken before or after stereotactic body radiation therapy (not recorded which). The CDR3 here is CASRLGGGNTGELFF. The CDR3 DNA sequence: TGTGCCAGCAGACTGGGGGGAGGGAACACCGGGGAGCTGTTTTTT.